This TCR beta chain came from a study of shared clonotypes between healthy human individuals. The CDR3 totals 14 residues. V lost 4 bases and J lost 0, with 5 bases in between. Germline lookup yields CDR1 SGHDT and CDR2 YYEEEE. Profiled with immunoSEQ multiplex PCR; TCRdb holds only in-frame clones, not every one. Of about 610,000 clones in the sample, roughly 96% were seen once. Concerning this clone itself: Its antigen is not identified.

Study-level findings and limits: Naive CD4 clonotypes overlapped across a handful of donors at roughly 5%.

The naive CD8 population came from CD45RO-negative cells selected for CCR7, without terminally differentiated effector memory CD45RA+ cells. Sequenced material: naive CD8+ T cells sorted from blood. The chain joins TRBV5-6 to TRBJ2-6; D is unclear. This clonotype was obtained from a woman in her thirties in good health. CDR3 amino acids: CASSGVSGANVLTF. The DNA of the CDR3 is TGTGCCAGCAGCGGGGTCTCTGGGGCCAACGTCCTGACTTTC.